A selection of T cell receptor beta chains follows, all from one sample in a study of blood T cell repertoires in COVID-19. Sequencing was performed with immunoSEQ multiplex PCR; in TCRdb, only in-frame clones are kept and a portion is missing. This table holds 95,000 to 100,000 clones, almost 95% found once. Sequencing was carried out using peripheral blood. The receptors come from a man in his fifties with active COVID-19. CDR3s include the opening cysteine and the closing phenylalanine or tryptophan. D genes are given only for firm matches. Rows may omit the clone size; those that give it use once, few, many or a size class.

v_call	j_call	d_call	clone_size	cdr3_nt	cdr3_aa
TRBV27	TRBJ2-1	-	-	TGTGCCAGCAGTTACGACAGAAGCTCCTACAATGAGCAGTTCTTC	CASSYDRSSYNEQFF
TRBV18	TRBJ2-5	TRBD2	-	TGTGCCAGCTCACCAAGGGGACTACAAGAGACCCAGTACTTC	CASSPRGLQETQYF
TRBV3-1/TRBV3-2	TRBJ1-3	TRBD1	-	TGTGCCAGCAGCCAAGGGGCGGGACAGGGAAGAAACACCATATATTTT	CASSQGAGQGRNTIYF
TRBV29-1	TRBJ2-1	TRBD2	-	TGCAGCGTGGCTGTGACAGCGGGGAATGAGCAGTTCTTC	CSVAVTAGNEQFF
TRBV5-6	TRBJ1-4	-	-	TGTGCCAGCAGCTTGAACGCCGGGGGTGGACTGTTTTTT	CASSLNAGGGLFF
TRBV5-6	TRBJ2-5	-	-	TGTGCCAGCAGCTTAGTCGGGCAAGAGACCCAGTACTTC	CASSLVGQETQYF
TRBV2	TRBJ1-5	-	-	TGTGCCAGCACCGTGAATTCTGGCATTAATCAGCCCCAGCATTTT	CASTVNSGINQPQHF
TRBV5-1	TRBJ2-3	-	-	TGCGCCAGCAGGGACTCTAGAATAGGTGACACGGATACGCAGTATTTT	CASRDSRIGDTDTQYF
TRBV9	TRBJ2-3	TRBD2	-	TGTGCCAGCAGCTCCGGGACTAGCGGGAGGGCCCGGGTATCAGATACGCAGTATTTT	CASSSGTSGRARVSDTQYF
TRBV20-1	TRBJ2-1	-	once	TGCAGTGCCCTTAGCGTATATGAGCAGTTCTTC	CSALSVYEQFF
TRBV2	TRBJ1-2	TRBD1	-	TGTGCCAGCACCAGAGGACAGGGGGCGAATGGCTACACCTTC	CASTRGQGANGYTF
TRBV5-4	TRBJ2-1	TRBD2	-	TGTGCCAGCAGCCGAAGGGCGGGAGAGTTCAATGAGCAGTTCTTC	CASSRRAGEFNEQFF
TRBV2	TRBJ1-5	-	-	TGTGCCAGCAGTGCAGGTTTTGTTAGCAATCAGCCCCAGCATTTT	CASSAGFVSNQPQHF
TRBV5-1	TRBJ2-1	-	-	TGCGCCAGCAGCCTTGTGGGGGGGGGCGATGAGCAGTTCTTC	CASSLVGGGDEQFF
TRBV6-5	TRBJ1-1	TRBD1	-	TGTGCCAGCAGTTTAGGGGGCCGGACTGAAGCTTTCTTT	CASSLGGRTEAFF
TRBV7-2	TRBJ1-3	-	-	TGTGCCAGCAGCTTAGCGGGGGGGATAGACACCATATATTTT	CASSLAGGIDTIYF
TRBV30	TRBJ1-1	TRBD1	-	TGTGCCTGGAGAAGGGACAGGTCTCCGGGAGCGCATGGTGAAGCTTTCTTT	CAWRRDRSPGAHGEAFF
TRBV10-3	TRBJ2-6	TRBD1	-	TGTGCCATAAGACAGGGGACGACCTCTGGGGCCAACGTCCTGACTTTC	CAIRQGTTSGANVLTF
TRBV28	TRBJ1-2	-	-	TGTGCCAGCAGTGCCCAAGGAGGAACTGGCTACACCTTC	CASSAQGGTGYTF
TRBV14	TRBJ2-7	-	-	TGTGCCAGCAGCCAATCGGGCGGGGCGACCTACGAGCAGTACTTC	CASSQSGGATYEQYF
TRBV5-1	TRBJ2-5	-	-	TGCGCCAGCAGCAGCGGAGGAGGGGAAGAGACCCAGTACTTC	CASSSGGGEETQYF
TRBV6-5	TRBJ2-7	TRBD1	-	TGTGCCAGCAGTTACTTCGGGACAGGCAGTAACTACGAGCAGTACTTC	CASSYFGTGSNYEQYF
TRBV5-1	TRBJ1-3	-	-	TGCGCCAGCAGCGTGCAAGGGGACTTTGGAAACACCATATATTTT	CASSVQGDFGNTIYF
TRBV28	TRBJ2-2	TRBD2	-	TGTGCCAGCAGTCCTAGCGGAACGAACACCGGGGAGCTGTTTTTT	CASSPSGTNTGELFF
TRBV10-3	TRBJ2-2	-	-	TGTGCCATCAGTGCCACGGAGGAGCCGAACACCGGGGAGCTGTTTTTT	CAISATEEPNTGELFF
TRBV15	TRBJ1-5	TRBD1	-	TGTGCCACCAGCAGAAGGGGACAGGGGAAGGGTCAGCCCCAGCATTTT	CATSRRGQGKGQPQHF
TRBV4-2	TRBJ2-3	TRBD2	-	TGTGCCAGCAGCGGGACTAGCGGGAGCGGTACGCAGTATTTT	CASSGTSGSGTQYF
TRBV5-4	TRBJ1-2	TRBD1	-	TGTGCCAGCAGCTTGCTAACAGGGGCGAGAGGCTACACCTTC	CASSLLTGARGYTF
TRBV11-2	TRBJ2-7	-	-	TGTGCCAGCAGCAAAACACGGGATAGCTCCTACGAGCAGTACTTC	CASSKTRDSSYEQYF
TRBV7-2	TRBJ2-7	TRBD2	-	TGTGCCAGCAGCGTTAGCGGGAGGATCGACGAGCAGTACTTC	CASSVSGRIDEQYF
TRBV5-4	TRBJ2-7	-	-	TGTGCCAGCAGCTTTGGATCGGCGGGATGGGGCTACGAGCAGTACTTC	CASSFGSAGWGYEQYF
TRBV6-5	TRBJ2-7	TRBD1	-	TGTGCCAGCAGTCAACGACAGGGGGGCCCCTACGAGCAGTACTTC	CASSQRQGGPYEQYF
TRBV28	TRBJ2-4	TRBD2	-	TGTGCCAGCAGTTCGGACTCTTGGCGGGGGGCAAACATTCAGTACTTC	CASSSDSWRGANIQYF
TRBV7-8	TRBJ2-1	TRBD2	once	TGTGCCAGCAGCCGGGGGAGGGCACCTGAGCAGTTCTTC	CASSRGRAPEQFF
TRBV3-1/TRBV3-2	TRBJ2-1	-	-	TGTGCCAGCAGCCAAGATCGGACTACCAATGAGCAGTTCTTC	CASSQDRTTNEQFF
TRBV9	TRBJ1-1	-	-	TGTGCCAGCAGCGTGGCACAGGGAGACACTGAAGCTTTCTTT	CASSVAQGDTEAFF
TRBV6-1	TRBJ2-7	TRBD1	-	TGTGCCAGCAGTGAATCGGTCGGACAGGGCTCCTACGAGCAGTACTTC	CASSESVGQGSYEQYF
TRBV19	TRBJ2-7	TRBD2	-	TGTGCCAGTAGTATGGGTAGCGGGAGTCCGTACGAGCAGTACTTC	CASSMGSGSPYEQYF
TRBV5-6	TRBJ2-7	TRBD1	-	TGTGCCGGGTCGACAGGGTGGGACGAGCAGTACTTC	CAGSTGWDEQYF
TRBV11-2	TRBJ2-1	TRBD1	-	TGTGCCAGCAGCCTCCGGGACAGTTGGAACAATGAGCAGTTCTTC	CASSLRDSWNNEQFF
TRBV6-1	TRBJ2-7	-	-	TGTGCCAGCAGTGAAGCGGGTGGACAATTCGAGCAGTACTTC	CASSEAGGQFEQYF
TRBV19	TRBJ1-4	TRBD1	-	TGTGCCAGTACCGCCGACAGGGGGGGCTTGCGTGAAAAACTGTTTTTT	CASTADRGGLREKLFF
TRBV29-1	TRBJ2-7	TRBD1	-	TGCAGCGTTAAGGGTTCTCCGGGACAGGGGAGCTACGAGCAGTACTTC	CSVKGSPGQGSYEQYF
TRBV7-2	TRBJ1-2	-	few	TGTGCCAGCAGCTTACCTATCAGGGCAGGGAATCATGGCTACACCTTC	CASSLPIRAGNHGYTF
TRBV12-5	TRBJ1-1	-	-	TGTGCTAGTCTTGGTGGGGGGAGCACTGAAGCTTTCTTT	CASLGGGSTEAFF
TRBV21-1	TRBJ2-7	-	-	TGTGCCAGCAGCAAAGTATATAAACAGGGGGCCTACGAGCAGTACTTC	CASSKVYKQGAYEQYF
TRBV30	TRBJ1-6	TRBD1	once	TGTGCCTGGACGACAGGGACCGTCTATAATTCACCCCTCCACTTT	CAWTTGTVYNSPLHF
TRBV10-3	TRBJ1-1	-	-	TGTGCCATCAACAGGGAGACGCACACTGAAGCTTTCTTT	CAINRETHTEAFF
TRBV10-2	TRBJ1-5	-	-	TGCGCCAGCAGTTCTCGTGTAGGGGGGGATCGGCAGCCCCAGCATTTT	CASSSRVGGDRQPQHF
TRBV29-1	TRBJ1-4	-	-	TGCAGCGTTGGGGAGCGAAAGAAACTGTTTTTT	CSVGERKKLFF
TRBV6-6	TRBJ1-6	TRBD1	-	TGTGCCACCAATCCATCCTTTACAGGGGTGGTTAATTCACCCCTCCACTTT	CATNPSFTGVVNSPLHF